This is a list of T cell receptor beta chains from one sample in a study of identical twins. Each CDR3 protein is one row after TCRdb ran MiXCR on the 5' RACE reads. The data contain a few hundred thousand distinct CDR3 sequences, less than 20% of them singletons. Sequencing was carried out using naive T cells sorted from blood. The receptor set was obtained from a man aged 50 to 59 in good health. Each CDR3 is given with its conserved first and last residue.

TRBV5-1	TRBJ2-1	CASSLGSGYEQFF
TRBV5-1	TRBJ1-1	CASSVGHADIGGEAFF
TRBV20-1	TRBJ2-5	CSAPPVGHTTAYQETQYF
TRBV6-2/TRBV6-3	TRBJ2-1	CASCWSPFSGRDDEQFF
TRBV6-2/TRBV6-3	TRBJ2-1	CASRLSVKVEQFF
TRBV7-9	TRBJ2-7	CASRTDQSSYEQYF
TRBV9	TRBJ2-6	CASSVDPGGSVLRSGANVLTF
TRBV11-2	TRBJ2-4	CASSFYTSGSGGNIQYF
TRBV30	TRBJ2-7	CAWSAGLVYEQYF
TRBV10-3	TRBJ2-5	CAIFVQHQETQYF
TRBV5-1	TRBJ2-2	CASSLRVDTGELFF
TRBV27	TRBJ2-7	CASSNQGNSYEQYF
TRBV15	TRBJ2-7	CATSRGGAGYEQYF
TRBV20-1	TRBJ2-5	CSAGGASGSEETQYF
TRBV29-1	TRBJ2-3	CSVEGQGSTDTQYF
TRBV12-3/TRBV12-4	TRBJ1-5	CASSEWGVGDQPQHF
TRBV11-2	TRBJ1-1	CASSSFQGFTEAFF
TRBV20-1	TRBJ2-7	CSARRPGQSYEQYF
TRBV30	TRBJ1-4	CALSNEKLFF
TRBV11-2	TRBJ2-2	CASTLEEAGTGELFF
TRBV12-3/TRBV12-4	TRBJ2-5	CASSTPDRGPETQYF
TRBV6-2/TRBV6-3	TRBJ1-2	CASIVWGTLGQATWNYGYTF
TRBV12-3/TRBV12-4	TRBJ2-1	CASRPGLAGEVPFF
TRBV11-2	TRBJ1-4	CASSLNSLPGDEKLFF
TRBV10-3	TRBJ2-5	CAISPGLIQETQYF
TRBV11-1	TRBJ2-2	CASSPAVLGWYNTGELFF
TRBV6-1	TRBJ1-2	CASSPWDRVYDGYTF
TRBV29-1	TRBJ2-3	CSVERGAGGPLVTQYF
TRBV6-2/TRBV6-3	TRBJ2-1	CASSYSKVAGIGYNEQFF
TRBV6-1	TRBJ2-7	CASTRGAAPYEQYF
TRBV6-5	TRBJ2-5	CASSYQAGETQYF
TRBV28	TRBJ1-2	CASSLQGGWIYGYTF
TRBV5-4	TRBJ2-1	CASSLETGGRGSLGNEQFF
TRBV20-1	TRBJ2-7	CSAATRPSYEQYF
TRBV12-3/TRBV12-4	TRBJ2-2	CASSLVGYGELFF
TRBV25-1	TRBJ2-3	CASSVPGAPDTQYF
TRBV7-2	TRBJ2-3	CASSLFSGSTDTQYF
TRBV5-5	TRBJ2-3	CASSLPLGAGRTDTQYF
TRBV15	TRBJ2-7	CATSRAVGEQYF
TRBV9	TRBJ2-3	CASSPSGRVFTDTQYF
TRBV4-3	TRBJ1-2	CASSRTTGAASGGYTF